This TCR beta chain was documented in a study of CD8 T cells in ankylosing spondylitis (dated by TCRdb to 2017 to 2019). Regarding the study in general: The study set out to find disease-linked TCR variants by profiling T cell receptor beta repertoires in ankylosing spondylitis patients and healthy donors. The whole study cohort included 108 healthy donors and roughly 24 ankylosing spondylitis patients. Peripheral blood was sampled, and synovial fluid was also collected from ankylosing spondylitis patients.

Sequencing used an Illumina HiSeq 2500. Quantitative 5'-RACE with molecular barcodes was used to prepare TCR beta libraries. The published analysis was carried out like this. Disease-linked TCR variants were identified with a new computational method built on a probabilistic model of VDJ rearrangement. TCRdb reran the public reads through fastp at Q25 and MiXCR, keeping productive beta chains. Records with the same CDR3 protein are collapsed into one entry carrying the most frequent genes and DNA. V and J calls and clone size were set by TCRdb, not the authors. This sample lists 150,000 to 200,000 distinct CDR3 sequences; around 18% were detected once. Of the sample, approximately 7.8% is held by the ten largest clones. Study-wide conclusions, independent of this receptor: The disease-linked clones had a CD8+ phenotype and were found at relatively low frequencies in peripheral blood. A TCR beta motif of 8 or 9 highly homologous amino acid variants appeared characteristic of blood from ankylosing spondylitis patients. Some motif variants were previously reported in synovial fluid and blood of reactive arthritis patients, suggesting common disease-initiation mechanisms. Significant enrichment of the disease-linked clones was reported in matched synovial fluid samples from ankylosing spondylitis patients.

This clonotype was seen a handful of times. Its specific antigen is unknown. One base away there is no much larger clone; base qualities are not given. This TCR came from a male donor with ankylosing spondylitis or in good health (not recorded which). The sequenced material came from blood, either unsorted or a sorted T cell fraction (not recorded which).

This receptor carries the CDR3 CASGQTSGTFTDTQYF. The bases read TGTGCCAGCGGCCAGACTAGCGGGACCTTCACAGATACGCAGTATTTT. Recombination linked TRBV5-6 to TRBJ2-3; 11 bases in the middle match TRBD2. The CDR3 holds 16 amino acids from the cysteine to the phenylalanine. Of the read, only the CDR3 DNA is kept; its 48 bases are in frame from base 1. Trimming leaves V shorter by 7 bases and J shorter by 2 bases, with the junction holding 9 bases beyond the gene matches. The germline V gene provides CDR1 SGHDT and CDR2 YYEEEE.